Listed here are 19 T cell receptor beta chains from one sample, sequenced in a study of molecular identifiers for immune sequencing clone quantification. TCRdb redid the calling of the PCR reads with MiXCR, one entry per CDR3 protein. Of nearly 650,000 distinct CDR3 sequences listed, over 25% are singletons. Sequences were obtained from naive CD8+ T cells from blood, with Jurkat cell RNA spiked in. As to subset: FACS-sorted CD8+CD4-CCR7+CD45RA+ naive T cells. The receptors originated from a human donor in good health. Some libraries in this study had Jurkat cell RNA spiked in.

This clonotype was counted between two and nine times. The chain has TRBV27 and TRBJ2-1, with 9 positions matching TRBD2. The germline gives CDR1 MNHEY, CDR2 SMNVEV (reference sequence). This CDR3 has 17 residues. Trimming cost V 3 bases and J 6 bases; bases outside gene matches: 12. CDR3 sequence: CASSLSSGSSTLNEQFF. The DNA of the CDR3 is TGTGCCAGCAGTTTGAGTAGCGGGAGCTCGACCCTCAATGAGCAGTTCTTC.

The sample holds a few counts of this clonotype. The chain couples TRBV7-9 to TRBJ2-2, with TRBD2 as a possible D gene (6 bases). This CDR3 region has 19 residues. Between the trimmed V and J ends, which lost 1 base and 3 bases, there was a span of 21 bases. Germline CDR1 reads SEHNR; CDR2 reads FQNEAQ (reference sequence). The CDR3 coding sequence is TGTGCCAGCAGCTTAGTCTCTTCCAACTCTTGGGGGGACACCGGGGAGCTGTTTTTT. Its protein is CASSLVSSNSWGDTGELFF. The full variable domain, in which reference TRBV7-9 and TRBJ2-2 provide the parts outside the CDR3, is DTGVSQNPRHKITKRGQNVTFRCDPISEHNRLYWYRQTLGQGPEFLTYFQNEAQLEKSRLLSDRFSAERPKGSFSTLEIQRTEQGDSAMYLCASSLVSSNSWGDTGELFFGEGSRLTVL.

This clonotype showed up just a few times. This chain connects TRBV5-6 to TRBJ2-5; D uncertain. Germline assignment: CDR1 SGHDT and CDR2 YYEEEE. CDR3 length: 13 residues. V was clipped by 4 bases and J by 3 bases, with 10 bases between them. The CDR3 loop reads CASSVVQEETQYF. The CDR3 DNA follows: TGTGCCAGCAGCGTGGTTCAAGAAGAGACCCAGTACTTC.

Details on this clonotype: This clone may be a read error of a much larger clone one base away. The chain couples TRBV20-1 to TRBJ2-3, with 13 bases aligning to TRBD2. Germline V gives CDR1 DFQATT, CDR2 SNEGSKA (reference sequence). V lost 6 bases to trimming and J lost 2 bases; unmatched junction nucleotides: 20. This CDR3 is built from 20 residues. Written as DNA, the CDR3 is TGCAGTGCCGAAACATTAGAAGGACTAGCGGGAGAAGTATACACAGATACGCAGTATTTT. Its protein is CSAETLEGLAGEVYTDTQYF.

With regard to this clonotype: One end of the junction fails to match germline, which may point to a read error. V is TRBV10-3 and J is TRBJ1-1; tentative D call: TRBD1 (5 bases). The CDR3 covers 16 residues. Germline V gene lookup returns CDR1 ENHRY and CDR2 SYGVKD. DNA for the CDR3: TGTGCCGTCAGTGAGTGGGAGGGGCCCCTGAACACTGAAGCTTTCTTT. It encodes CAVSEWEGPLNTEAFF.

This clonotype was picked up one time. This could be a read error, since a much larger clone is one nucleotide away. The CDR3 does not end in the conserved phenylalanine or tryptophan, so this is likely a read error. The chain employs TRBV19 and TRBJ1-1; 7 nucleotides match TRBD1. The germline CDR1 and CDR2 sequences are LNHDA and SQIVND (reference sequence). V shed 5 bases, J shed 1 base, and the junction held 1 base outside the gene matches. The CDR3 covers 13 residues. CDR3: CASSAGGNTEAFS. As DNA, the CDR3 is TGTGCCAGTAGTGCAGGGGGGAACACTGAAGCTTTCTCT.

V and J are TRBV25-1 and TRBJ2-3, with D unresolved. The CDR3 loop spans 16 amino acids. V gave up 1 base and J gave up 6 bases, with 17 bases separating them. CDR1 and CDR2 (germline): MGHDK, SYGVNS. This CDR3 reads CASSESEGHPWDTQYF. The CDR3, as DNA: TGTGCCAGCAGTGAATCTGAAGGTCACCCTTGGGATACGCAGTATTTT.

The sample holds a few counts of this clonotype. The rearrangement uses TRBV14 and TRBJ2-5; D is perhaps TRBD2 (6 bases). CDR1 SGHDN and CDR2 FVKESK come from the germline V gene. This CDR3 region has 16 residues. Trimming took 0 bases from V and 4 from J, leaving 15 bases between them. The CDR3 sequence: CASSQEVYMGGETQYF. For the CDR3, the DNA is TGTGCCAGCAGCCAAGAGGTCTACATGGGGGGAGAGACCCAGTACTTC. The full variable domain, with the rest looked up from reference TRBV14 and TRBJ2-5, is EAGVTQFPSHSVIEKGQTVTLRCDPISGHDNLYWYRRVMGKEIKFLLHFVKESKQDESGMPNNRFLAERTGGTYSTLKVQPAELEDSGVYFCASSQEVYMGGETQYFGPGTRLLVL.

This clonotype was detected many times. This chain joins TRBV10-3 and TRBJ2-3; 11 nucleotides align to TRBD2. This CDR3 spans 14 amino acids. Germline CDR1 reads ENHRY; CDR2 reads SYGVKD. V lost 10 bases and J lost 3; bases outside the gene matches: 6. CDR3 DNA sequence: TGTGCCACCAGACTAGCGGGGCTTACAGATACGCAGTATTTT. This codes for CATRLAGLTDTQYF.

Note on this clonotype: A read error is possible here, since a much larger clone lies one base away. The chain couples TRBV6-5 to TRBJ2-2, with D hard to call. The CDR3 consists of 14 residues. Per germline, CDR1 MNHEY and CDR2 SVGAGI. In DNA, the CDR3 is TGTGTCAGCAGTTACCGCAAACCCACCGGGGAGCTGTTTTTT. Translated: CVSSYRKPTGELFF.

As concerns this clonotype: At one boundary the junction diverges from the germline segment, which might be a read error. V usage is TRBV11-2 and J usage is TRBJ1-1, with D unclear. This CDR3 has 14 residues. In germline, CDR1 is SGHAT, CDR2 FQNNGV. CDR3 in DNA: TGTGCCAGCAGCCCAGGACTCACCTACACTGCAGCTTTCTTT. It translates to CASSPGLTYTAAFF.

This clonotype was observed a few times. This chain connects TRBV20-1 to TRBJ2-5; TRBD2 agrees at 9 bases. The V gene end was trimmed by 3 bases and the J gene end by 0 bases; junction bases not matched to a gene: 11. Per germline, CDR1 DFQATT and CDR2 SNEGSKA (reference sequence). The CDR3 consists of 17 residues. CDR3 amino acids: CSASFSGGPTYQETQYF. CDR3 DNA sequence: TGCAGTGCTAGCTTCAGCGGGGGGCCCACATACCAAGAGACCCAGTACTTC.

This CDR3 is CASIMGQKLSGANVLTF. The CDR3 region has the DNA TGTGCCAGCATAATGGGCCAAAAACTCTCTGGGGCCAACGTCCTGACTTTC. The chain links TRBV6-2 or TRBV6-3 to TRBJ2-6; no firm D call. CDR1 is MNHEY, CDR2 SVGEGT, per germline. The CDR3 length is 17 residues. Deletions cut 7 bases from V and 0 bases from J, with 16 bases between.

The table lists this clonotype with a few counts. This rearrangement joins TRBV20-1 to TRBJ2-5, with D uncertain. The CDR3 totals 14 residues. Germline V lookup: CDR1 DFQATT, CDR2 SNEGSKA (reference sequence). Trimming took 5 bases from V and 2 from J, leaving 15 bases between them. The CDR3 loop is CSARSSDVQETQYF. The DNA of the CDR3 is TGCAGTGCTCGGTCTAGTGATGTACAAGAGACCCAGTACTTC.

This clonotype was detected a few times. The chain links TRBV7-6 to TRBJ2-1, with unresolved D. CDR3 size: 17 residues. V lost 2 bases and J lost 0, with 14 bases in between. From germline, CDR1 is SGHVS and CDR2 FNYEAQ. This CDR3 is CASSLHPGGNSYNEQFF. CDR3 DNA: TGTGCCAGCAGCTTACATCCCGGCGGCAACTCCTACAATGAGCAGTTCTTC. Together with reference TRBV7-6 and TRBJ2-1, the CDR3 gives the full variable domain: GAGVSQSPRYKVTKRGQDVALRCDPISGHVSLYWYRQALGQGPEFLTYFNYEAQQDKSGLPNDRFSAERPEGSISTLTIQRTEQRDSAMYRCASSLHPGGNSYNEQFFGPGTRLTVL.

This clonotype was recorded many times. The V and J genes are TRBV7-6 and TRBJ2-3, with 8 bases aligning to TRBD2. Germline loops: CDR1 SGHVS, CDR2 FNYEAQ. The V and J ends lost 1 base and 4 bases, in that order; junction bases with no gene match: 1. CDR3 length: 14 amino acids. The CDR3 nucleotides read TGTGCCAGCAGCTTAGGCGGGGGGCCAGATACGCAGTATTTT. Its translation: CASSLGGGPDTQYF.

The table lists this clonotype with many counts. The CDR3 DNA sequence: TGTGCCAGCCGCGGGTTGGGGGACAATCAGCCCCAGCATTTT. Translation gives CASRGLGDNQPQHF. The rearrangement joins TRBV5-5 to TRBJ1-5; a weak D match, TRBD1 (5 bases). Deletions cut 7 bases from V and 3 bases from J, with 14 bases between. The germline V gene has CDR1 SGHKS and CDR2 YYEKEE (reference sequence). The CDR3 runs to 14 residues.

V and J are TRBV4-2 and TRBJ2-7; D tentatively reads TRBD1 or TRBD2 (5 bases each). The germline CDR1 and CDR2 sequences are LGHNA and YNFKEQ. V lost 0 bases and J lost 3, with 9 bases in between. The CDR3 totals 14 residues. The CDR3 region is CASSQEGTRYEQYF. DNA of the CDR3: TGTGCCAGCAGCCAAGAGGGGACGCGCTACGAGCAGTACTTC.

The CDR3 loop reads CASSDLQSDRASSYEQYF. Written as DNA, the CDR3 is TGTGCCAGCAGTGATCTACAATCGGACAGGGCTTCATCCTACGAGCAGTACTTC. The V and J genes are TRBV2 and TRBJ2-7; 8 bases align to TRBD1. V was pared by 3 bases and J by 1 base, with 14 bases of the junction left unmatched. This CDR3 comprises 18 residues. Germline V CDR1 and CDR2: SNHLY, FYNNEI.